Listed here is a single T cell receptor beta chain. Its antigen is unidentified. A read error may produce the germline difference seen at one junction end. Thyroid surgery had not been preceded by any treatment in any patient. This specimen comes from a study of metastatic and nonmetastatic thyroid tumors. The overall study: It was across blood and tumor or nodule tissue from malignant and benign thyroid patients that repertoires were compared. Study results and limitations: According to reports, the diversity of TCR beta was significantly higher in malignant thyroid tumors than in benign nodules, and this held in both blood and tumor samples.

Study processing details: Built for papillary thyroid cancer, a distant-metastasis classifier drew on CDR3 differences across clinicopathological groups. TCRdb reprocessed the PCR reads via MiXCR. Clone size and V and J calls follow TCRdb, not the original study. The profile shows some 28,000 clones, 3.5% to 4.5% of them singletons. Germline V lookup: CDR1 ENHRY, CDR2 SYGVKD. The CDR3 runs to 13 residues. Sequencing was performed on blood. The rearrangement uses TRBV10-3 and TRBJ2-7, with D perhaps given as TRBD1 or TRBD2 (5 bases each). This clonotype originated in a male donor with papillary thyroid cancer or a benign thyroid nodule (not recorded which). Some clones in this sample may be carry-over from other donors' samples. CDR3 protein: CAISEGAEAQTHF. The CDR3 DNA reads as TGTGCCATCAGTGAAGGGGCGGAGGCGCAGACGCACTTC.